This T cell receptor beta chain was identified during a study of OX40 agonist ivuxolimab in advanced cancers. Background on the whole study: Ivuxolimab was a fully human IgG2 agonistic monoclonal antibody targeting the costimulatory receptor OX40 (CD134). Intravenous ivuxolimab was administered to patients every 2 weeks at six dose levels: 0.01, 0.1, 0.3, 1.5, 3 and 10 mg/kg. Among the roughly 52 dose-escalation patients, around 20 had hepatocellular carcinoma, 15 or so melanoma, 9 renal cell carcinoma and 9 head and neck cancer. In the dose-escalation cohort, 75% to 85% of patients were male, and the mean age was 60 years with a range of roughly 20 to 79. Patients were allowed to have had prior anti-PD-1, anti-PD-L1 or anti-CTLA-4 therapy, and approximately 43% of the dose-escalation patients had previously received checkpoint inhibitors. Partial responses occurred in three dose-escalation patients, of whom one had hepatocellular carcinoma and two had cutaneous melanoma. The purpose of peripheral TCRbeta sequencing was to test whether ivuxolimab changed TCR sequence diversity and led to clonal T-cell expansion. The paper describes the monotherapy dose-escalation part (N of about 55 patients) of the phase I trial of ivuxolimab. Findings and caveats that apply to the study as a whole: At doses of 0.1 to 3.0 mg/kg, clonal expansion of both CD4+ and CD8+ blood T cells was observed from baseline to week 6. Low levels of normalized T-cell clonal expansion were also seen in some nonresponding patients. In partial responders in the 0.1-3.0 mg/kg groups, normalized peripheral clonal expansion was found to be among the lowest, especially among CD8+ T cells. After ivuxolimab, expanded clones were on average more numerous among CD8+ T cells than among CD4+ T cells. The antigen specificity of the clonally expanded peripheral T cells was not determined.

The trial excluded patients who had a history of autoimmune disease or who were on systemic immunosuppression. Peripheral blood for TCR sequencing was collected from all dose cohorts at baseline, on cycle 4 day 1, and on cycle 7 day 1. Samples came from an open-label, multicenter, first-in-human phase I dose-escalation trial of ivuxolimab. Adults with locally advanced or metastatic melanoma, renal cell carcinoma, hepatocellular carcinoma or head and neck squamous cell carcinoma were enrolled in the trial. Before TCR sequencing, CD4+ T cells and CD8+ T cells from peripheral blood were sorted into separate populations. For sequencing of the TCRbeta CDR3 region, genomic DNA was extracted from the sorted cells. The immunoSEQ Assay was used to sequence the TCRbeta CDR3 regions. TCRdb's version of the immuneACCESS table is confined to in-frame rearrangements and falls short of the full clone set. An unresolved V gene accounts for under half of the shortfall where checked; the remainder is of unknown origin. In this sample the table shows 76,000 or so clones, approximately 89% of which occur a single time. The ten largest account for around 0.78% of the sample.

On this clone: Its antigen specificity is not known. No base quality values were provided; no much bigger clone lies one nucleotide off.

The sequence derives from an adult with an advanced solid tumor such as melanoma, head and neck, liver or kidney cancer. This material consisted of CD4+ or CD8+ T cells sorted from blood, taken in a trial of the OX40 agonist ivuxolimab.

The nucleotides are TGCGCCAGCAGAGATGGCGCGGCGAACACCGGGGAGCTGTTTTTT. This encodes CASRDGAANTGELFF. The sequence is built from TRBV5-1 and TRBJ2-2; the D gene identity is not certain. CDR1 and CDR2 are read off the germline V gene as SGHRS and YFSETQ. The cysteine opens and the phenylalanine closes a CDR3 of 15 amino acids. Only the CDR3 part of the read is kept: 45 bases, read in frame from the first base. Relative to germline, V is 5 bases shorter and J is 0 bases shorter, with 11 bases between their ends.